Listed below are T cell receptor beta chains from one sample, sequenced in a study of cytomegalovirus exposure and HLA in healthy donors. Clones were read by immunoSEQ multiplex PCR, and TCRdb kept only the in-frame ones, dropping some. The sample yields 110,000 to 150,000 clones, about four fifths seen once. Material: PBMCs. Every receptor here comes from a man aged 40-55 years in good health and CMV-seronegative. Both conserved end residues are part of each CDR3. A D gene is named only where the DNA matches it firmly. Only part of the rows carry a size: once, few, many, or a class if the clone is expanded.

TRBD2	TRBJ2-3	TRBV10-3	.	CAISDLGTSGGAKGYF	TGTGCCATCAGTGATTTAGGGACTAGCGGGGGGGCCAAGGGGTATTTT
.	TRBJ2-7	TRBV28	.	CASSPGTPSYEQYF	TGTGCCAGCAGCCCCGGGACTCCCTCCTACGAGCAGTACTTC
.	TRBJ1-6	TRBV7-3	.	CASSLQGNSPLHF	TGTGCCAGCAGCTTACAGGGGAATTCACCCCTCCACTTT
.	TRBJ2-3	TRBV10-1	once	CASSLGPGPTDTQYF	TGCGCCAGCAGTCTGGGGCCAGGCCCTACAGATACGCAGTATTTT
TRBD2	TRBJ2-1	TRBV7-2	few	CASSFGRGEYNEQFF	TGTGCCAGCAGCTTTGGGCGGGGGGAGTACAATGAGCAGTTCTTC
TRBD1	TRBJ1-2	TRBV28	.	CASSIGQAILSNGYTF	TGTGCCAGCAGTATTGGACAGGCTATATTATCAAATGGCTACACCTTC
TRBD1	TRBJ1-1	TRBV5-4	.	CASSLGQGMNTEAFF	TGTGCCAGCAGCCTGGGACAGGGCATGAACACTGAAGCTTTCTTT
.	TRBJ2-7	TRBV5-3	.	CARSCWRNEQYF	TGTGCCAGAAGCTGTTGGCGGAACGAGCAGTACTTC
TRBD1	TRBJ2-5	TRBV4-2	.	CASRAWGDRGEQYF	TGTGCCAGCCGCGCTTGGGGTGACAGGGGAGAGCAGTACTTC
.	TRBJ1-5	TRBV2	.	CRSESGRSRGTNQPQHF	TGCCGTAGCGAGTCAGGGAGATCTCGAGGGACTAATCAGCCCCAGCATTTT
.	TRBJ2-7	TRBV5-6	.	CASSLMQGGYEQYF	TGTGCCAGCAGCTTGATGCAGGGGGGCTACGAGCAGTACTTC
.	TRBJ2-1	TRBV6-5	.	CASSATGYNEQFF	TGTGCCAGCAGCGCAACAGGATACAATGAGCAGTTCTTC
.	TRBJ2-5	TRBV6-5	.	CASRHPTSGETQYF	TGTGCCAGCAGGCACCCTACTTCCGGGGAGACCCAGTACTTC
.	TRBJ1-3	TRBV30	.	CAWSVSRVSSGNTIYF	TGTGCCTGGAGTGTAAGCAGGGTCTCATCTGGAAACACCATATATTTT
.	TRBJ2-5	TRBV27	once	CASREGETQYF	TGTGCCAGCAGGGAGGGGGAGACCCAGTACTTC
.	TRBJ2-5	TRBV18	.	CASSPGQQETQYF	TGTGCCAGCTCACCGGGACAACAAGAGACCCAGTACTTC
.	TRBJ1-1	TRBV6-5	few	CASSQRQLNTEAFF	TGTGCCAGCAGTCAACGACAGTTGAACACTGAAGCTTTCTTT
TRBD2	TRBJ2-3	TRBV6-6	.	CASGTSGGTDTQYF	TGTGCCAGCGGGACTAGCGGGGGCACAGATACGCAGTATTTT
.	TRBJ1-2	TRBV19	.	CASRSGPPDGYTF	TGTGCCAGTAGGTCAGGGCCCCCGGATGGCTACACCTTC
.	TRBJ1-1	TRBV6-1	few	CASSVQQGRNTEAFF	TGTGCCAGCAGTGTTCAGCAGGGGAGGAACACTGAAGCTTTCTTT
.	TRBJ1-1	TRBV5-6	.	CASSFRGVGNTEAFF	TGTGCCAGCAGCTTTCGCGGGGTCGGGAACACTGAAGCTTTCTTT
.	TRBJ1-3	TRBV18	.	CASFNGSGNTIYF	TGTGCCAGCTTCAACGGCTCTGGAAACACCATATATTTT
TRBD1	TRBJ1-1	TRBV5-1	once	CASSRLRQGVMNTEAFF	TGCGCCAGCTCCCGATTAAGACAGGGGGTCATGAACACTGAAGCTTTCTTT
.	TRBJ2-7	TRBV6-1	.	CASSDRGISYEQYF	TGTGCCAGCAGTGACAGGGGTATCTCCTACGAGCAGTACTTC
TRBD2	TRBJ2-1	TRBV5-6	.	CASSLGLAPQVEQFF	TGTGCCAGCAGCTTGGGACTAGCGCCCCAGGTTGAGCAGTTCTTC
TRBD1	TRBJ1-5	TRBV7-9	.	CASSSQGSARYSNQPQHF	TGTGCCAGCAGCTCACAGGGGAGTGCGAGGTATAGCAATCAGCCCCAGCATTTT
TRBD1	TRBJ1-6	TRBV6-7	.	CASSYSDRGGNSPLHF	TGTGCCAGCAGTTACTCGGACAGGGGGGGGAATTCACCCCTCCACTTT
.	TRBJ1-1	TRBV15	.	CATSREPLGGGTEAFF	TGTGCCACCAGCAGAGAACCTCTAGGGGGTGGGACTGAAGCTTTCTTT
TRBD1	TRBJ1-4	TRBV7-9	.	CASTTLTGEREKLFF	TGTGCCAGCACCACATTGACAGGGGAGCGGGAAAAACTGTTTTTT
.	TRBJ1-2	TRBV7-2	.	CASSLGVVPGYTF	TGTGCCAGCAGCTTAGGCGTGGTCCCTGGCTACACCTTC
TRBD2	TRBJ2-7	TRBV5-4	.	CASSLDLAGSYEQYF	TGTGCCAGCAGCTTGGATCTAGCGGGGTCCTACGAGCAGTACTTC
.	TRBJ2-2	TRBV11-2	once	CASRAGLAITGELFF	TGTGCCAGCCGGGCGGGGCTAGCCATTACCGGGGAGCTGTTTTTT
.	TRBJ1-2	TRBV5-4	.	CASSLDAGKVGYTF	TGTGCCAGCAGCTTGGATGCAGGGAAGGTTGGCTACACCTTC
.	TRBJ1-5	TRBV11-2	.	CASSASGGGQPQHF	TGTGCCAGCAGCGCGTCCGGGGGGGGACAGCCCCAGCATTTT
.	TRBJ1-1	TRBV28	.	CASSLGAPTEAFF	TGTGCCAGCAGTTTAGGGGCACCCACTGAAGCTTTCTTT
TRBD1	TRBJ2-7	TRBV5-6	.	CASSSIPIQGAHEQYF	TGTGCCAGCAGCTCAATTCCAATACAGGGGGCCCACGAGCAGTACTTC
TRBD1	TRBJ1-2	TRBV5-6	.	CASSREDRGSNYGYTF	TGTGCCAGCAGCCGGGAGGACAGGGGGTCTAACTATGGCTACACCTTC
.	TRBJ2-5	TRBV4-3	.	CASSQDRGSRETQYF	TGCGCCAGCAGCCAAGATCGGGGGAGTAGGGAGACCCAGTACTTC
.	TRBJ2-7	TRBV12-1	.	CASSLTAAYEQYF	TGTGCCAGCAGCTTGACAGCCGCCTACGAGCAGTACTTC
TRBD1	TRBJ1-2	TRBV12-5	.	CASGLAGGAYGYTF	TGTGCTAGTGGTTTGGCAGGGGGCGCCTATGGCTACACCTTC
.	TRBJ1-5	TRBV19	.	CASSIDSRNQPQHF	TGTGCCAGTAGTATCGACAGCCGGAATCAGCCCCAGCATTTT
TRBD2	TRBJ2-3	TRBV9	once	CASSPRPGLATQYF	TGTGCCAGCAGCCCCCGCCCGGGACTAGCTACGCAGTATTTT
.	TRBJ1-1	TRBV11-2	.	CASSLQGEAFF	TGTGCCAGCAGCTTACAGGGTGAAGCTTTCTTT
TRBD1	TRBJ2-7	TRBV7-9	.	CASNDRGHQEQYF	TGTGCCAGTAACGACAGGGGCCATCAAGAGCAGTACTTC
TRBD2	TRBJ2-7	TRBV5-1	few	CASSLLPLAVSSYEQYF	TGCGCCAGCAGCTTGCTCCCACTAGCGGTTAGCTCCTACGAGCAGTACTTC
TRBD1	TRBJ1-5	TRBV19	once	CASSIGQGLNQPQHF	TGTGCCAGTAGTATAGGACAGGGGCTCAATCAGCCCCAGCATTTT
.	TRBJ1-2	TRBV10-3	.	CDSWQTDGYTF	TGTGATTCCTGGCAGACTGATGGCTACACCTTC
TRBD2	TRBJ2-5	TRBV6-5	.	CASKIAGATQETQYF	TGTGCCAGCAAAATAGCGGGGGCCACCCAAGAGACCCAGTACTTC
.	TRBJ2-5	TRBV27	.	CASSFSSGRDAKTQYF	TGTGCCAGCAGTTTTTCTTCTGGGCGGGACGCGAAGACCCAGTACTTC
TRBD1	TRBJ1-2	TRBV13	once	CASSLQGALPYGYTF	TGTGCCAGCAGCTTACAGGGGGCGCTTCCATACGGCTACACCTTC
.	TRBJ1-4	TRBV6-5	.	CASSYSMQGWGEKLFF	TGTGCCAGCAGTTACTCTATGCAGGGTTGGGGAGAAAAACTGTTTTTT
.	TRBJ2-7	TRBV27	once	CASHLHRDPYEQYF	TGTGCCAGCCATCTTCACAGGGATCCCTACGAGCAGTACTTC